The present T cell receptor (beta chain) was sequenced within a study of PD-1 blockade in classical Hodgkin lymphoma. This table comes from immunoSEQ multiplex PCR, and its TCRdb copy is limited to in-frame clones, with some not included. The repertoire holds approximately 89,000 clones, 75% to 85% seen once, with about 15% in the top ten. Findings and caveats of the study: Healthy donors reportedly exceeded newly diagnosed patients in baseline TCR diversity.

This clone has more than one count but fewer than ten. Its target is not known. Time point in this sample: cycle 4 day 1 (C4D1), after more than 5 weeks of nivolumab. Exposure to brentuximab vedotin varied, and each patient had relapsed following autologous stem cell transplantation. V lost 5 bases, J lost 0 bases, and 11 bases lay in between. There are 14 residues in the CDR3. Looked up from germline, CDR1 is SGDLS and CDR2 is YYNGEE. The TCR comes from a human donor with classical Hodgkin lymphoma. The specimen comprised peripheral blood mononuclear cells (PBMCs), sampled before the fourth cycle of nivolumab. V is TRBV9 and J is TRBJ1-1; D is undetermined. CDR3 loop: CASSRSGMNTEAFF. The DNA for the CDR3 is TGTGCCAGCAGTCGGTCCGGGATGAACACTGAAGCTTTCTTT. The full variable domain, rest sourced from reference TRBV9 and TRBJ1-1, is DSGVTQTPKHLITATGQRVTLRCSPRSGDLSVYWYQQSLDQGLQFLIQYYNGEERAKGNILERFSAQQFPDLHSELNLSSLELGDSALYFCASSRSGMNTEAFFGQGTRLTVV.